This TCR beta chain comes out of a study of control samples from healthy donors and cancer patients. The germline V gene has CDR1 SGHRS and CDR2 YFSETQ. Trimming pared 6 bases from V and 4 bases from J, leaving 11 bases between. The CDR3 sequence is 14 residues long. The assay was immunoSEQ multiplex PCR, and TCRdb's table has in-frame clones only and misses some. The data hold about 60,000 clones, with 95% to 97% observed a single time. The receptor comes from a young woman in good health. The sequencing input was blood. The chain uses TRBV5-1 and TRBJ2-6, with D possibly being TRBD2 (6 bases). The CDR3 coding sequence is TGCGCCAGCATGGAGGGATCCGGGGCCAACGTCCTGACTTTC. This sequence encodes CASMEGSGANVLTF.